The entry that follows covers one TCR beta chain sequence. Its antigen is currently unknown. The source of the sample is a study of T cell responses to AZD1222 COVID-19 vaccine. Overall study results and limits: Dominant CD4 TCR responses targeted spike regions 160-218 and 743-854. Scientists sampled the repertoires only once the peak T cell response had passed.

Data came from immunoSEQ multiplex PCR; TCRdb stores just in-frame clones and leaves some out. The table has some 100,000 clones, 88% seen once. V trimming: 2 bases; J trimming: 5 bases; junction bases outside the gene matches: 8. Germline assignment: CDR1 SGHAT and CDR2 FQDESV (reference sequence). The CDR3 contains 16 residues. The sequencing here drew on peripheral blood, taken on day 0 of AZD1222 vaccination. The receptor was isolated from an adult in good health. V and J are TRBV11-1 and TRBJ1-1, with TRBD1 matching over 10 bases. CDR3 coding DNA: TGTGCCAGCAGCTTAAGGCGAAAGGACAGGGGGACTGAAGCTTTCTTT. Protein product: CASSLRRKDRGTEAFF.